The entry below describes one T cell receptor (beta chain). In the authors' workflow: Amplification of reference gene primers was used by the study to estimate nucleated cell counts. TCRdb keeps only in-frame clones here, not all; method: immunoSEQ multiplex PCR. The V and J calls and clone size are taken from that table; D and trimming were inferred from the DNA. The table lists approximately 210,000 clones, around 92% of them singletons, with 1.2% in the top ten. This sample stems from a study of blood T cell repertoires in COVID-19. Study-wide background: There were acute and convalescent COVID-19 samples, and they came from the United States, Italy and Spain. In each case, the material was cDNA or gDNA derived from T cells, B-cell-depleted T cells, or PBMCs.

Germline CDR1 reads MGHRA; CDR2 reads YSYEKL. Trimming removed 1 base from V and 4 bases from J, with 8 bases in between. The length of the CDR3 is 13 residues. This chain joins TRBV4-1 and TRBJ2-7, with TRBD2 as a possible D gene (5 bases). The TCR comes from a man aged 25 to 40 with acute or convalescent COVID-19. The source material was peripheral blood. Here the CDR3 DNA reads TGCGCCAGCAGCCAAGGACTAATATACGAGCAGTACTTC. It is translated as CASSQGLIYEQYF.